What follows are 19 T cell receptor beta chains derived from one specimen sequenced in a study of breast tumors, draining lymph nodes, adjacent tissues. Breast cancer patients provided tissue from their axillary draining lymph nodes. TCRdb passed the multiplex PCR reads through MiXCR, listing each CDR3 protein once. The data contain about 180,000 distinct CDR3 sequences, about 30% of them seen just once; the ten biggest clones take up about 3.8%. The sequenced material came from axillary lymph node tissue. Receptors originate from a female donor with breast cancer. Some clones in this sample may be carry-over from other donors' samples.

This clonotype occurred many times. V and J are TRBV6-1 and TRBJ2-3, with TRBD1 matching 10 bases. Germline V gene sequence: CDR1 MNHNS, CDR2 SASEGT. V gave up 6 bases and J gave up 2 bases; unmatched junction bases: 5. This CDR3 is built from 15 residues. CDR3 nucleotides: TGTGCCAGCAGGAGGACAGGGGGTCTCACAGATACGCAGTATTTT. This codes for CASRRTGGLTDTQYF.

Many counts were recorded for this clonotype. One end of the junction varies from germline; a read error may be responsible. V is TRBV24-1 and J is TRBJ2-1, with 9 bases fitting TRBD2. The CDR3 loop spans 15 amino acids. Germline assignment: CDR1 KGHDR and CDR2 SFDVKD. This chain's CDR3 is CATSVGLATYNKQFF. The CDR3 bases are TGTGCCACCAGTGTGGGACTAGCCACCTACAATAAGCAGTTCTTC.

To note about this clonotype: This CDR3 is missing its conserved last phenylalanine or tryptophan, likely due to a read error. The CDR3 spells CASSEGGREQNTEAFL. The CDR3, as DNA: TGCGCCAGCAGTGAAGGGGGCAGGGAGCAAAACACTGAAGCTTTCTTG. The chain has TRBV5-1 and TRBJ1-1, with TRBD1 matching 7 bases. The junction had 12 bases not matched to a gene; V was cut back by 5 bases and J by 2 bases. The length of the CDR3 is 16 residues. Germline CDR1 reads SGHRS; CDR2 reads YFSETQ.

This clonotype was seen a few times. The V call is TRBV5-6, the J call TRBJ1-2; 9 nucleotides align to TRBD1. Germline CDR1 SGHDT, CDR2 YYEEEE. CDR3 size: 15 residues. The J segment lost 8 bases and the V segment lost 0 bases, leaving 8 bases of the junction unmatched. CDR3 loop: CASSLAGQGEKGYTF. In DNA, the CDR3 is TGTGCCAGCAGCTTGGCGGGACAGGGAGAAAAGGGCTACACCTTC. Filled out from reference TRBV5-6 and TRBJ1-2, the complete variable domain reads DAGVTQSPTHLIKTRGQQVTLRCSPKSGHDTVSWYQQALGQGPQFIFQYYEEEERQRGNFPDRFSGHQFPNYSSELNVNALLLGDSALYLCASSLAGQGEKGYTFGSGTRLTVV.

Worth noting for this clonotype: A much bigger clone sits one base away, suggesting this may be a read error. This chain connects TRBV4-3 to TRBJ2-5; TRBD2 matches 11 bases. The CDR3 covers 15 residues. Germline lookup yields CDR1 LGHNA and CDR2 YSLEER. Trimming at V came to 1 base and at J to 7 bases, leaving 5 bases not matched to a gene. The CDR3 protein is CASSQVSGRGGTQYF. In nucleotides, the CDR3 is TGCGCCAGCAGCCAAGTTAGCGGGAGGGGAGGGACCCAGTACTTC.

The rearrangement joins TRBV14 to TRBJ2-7, with D possibly matching TRBD2 (6 bases). CDR1 is SGHDN, CDR2 FVKESK, per germline. The V end lost 5 bases, the J end lost 3 bases, and 14 bases lay between the germline ends. The CDR3 consists of 14 residues. For the CDR3, the DNA is TGTGCCAGCAGCGTGCGGGACTCCTTCTACGAGCAGTACTTC. As protein: CASSVRDSFYEQYF.

The sample holds many counts of this clonotype. This chain joins TRBV25-1 and TRBJ2-7, with a weak D call TRBD1 (5 bases). CDR3 length: 11 amino acids. CDR1 and CDR2 from the germline V gene are MGHDK and SYGVNS. Trimming removed 6 bases at V and 4 bases at J, with 7 bases between. CDR3 nucleotides: TGTGCCAGCAGCAGGGTATACGAGCAGTACTTC. This translates into CASSRVYEQYF.

The V call is TRBV29-1, the J call TRBJ1-2; TRBD1 might be the D (5 bases). This CDR3 has 17 amino acids. From germline, CDR1 is SQVTM and CDR2 ANQGSEA. V was trimmed by 4 bases and J by 0 bases, leaving 21 bases between them. The CDR3 protein is CSVVGGWEWGPNYGYTF. The CDR3, as DNA: TGCAGCGTTGTAGGAGGCTGGGAATGGGGACCTAACTATGGCTACACCTTC.

This clonotype was detected many times. This sequence joins TRBV3-1 and TRBJ2-6; D is ambiguous. Trimming took off 4 bases at V and 0 bases at J, with 16 bases between the two ends. Looked up from germline, CDR1 is LGHDT and CDR2 is YNNKEL (reference sequence). This CDR3 region has 18 residues. CDR3 coding DNA: TGTGCCAGCAGCCCGACTTGGGCCTTGAGCTCTGGGGCCAACGTCCTGACTTTC. Its translation is CASSPTWALSSGANVLTF. Looking up the rest from reference TRBV3-1 and TRBJ2-6 gives the full variable domain: DTAVSQTPKYLVTQMGNDKSIKCEQNLGHDTMYWYKQDSKKFLKIMFSYNNKELIINETVPNRFSPKSPDKAHLNLHINSLELGDSAVYFCASSPTWALSSGANVLTFGAGSRLTVL.

With respect to this clonotype: With a much larger clone just one base away, this may be a read error. The chain has TRBV28 and TRBJ2-2, with D possibly matching TRBD2 (5 bases). The germline V gene has CDR1 MDHEN and CDR2 SYDVKM. Between the trimmed V and J ends, which lost 3 bases and 4 bases, there was a span of 15 bases. The CDR3 sequence is 16 residues long. CDR3 DNA: TGTGCCAGCAGTTTCGGGGTAGCTCTAACCACCGGGGAGCTGTTTTTT. Its protein is CASSFGVALTTGELFF. Full variable domain (outside the CDR3, taken from reference TRBV28 and TRBJ2-2): DVKVTQSSRYLVKRTGEKVFLECVQDMDHENMFWYRQDPGLGLRLIYFSYDVKMKEKGDIPEGYSVSREKKERFSLILESASTNQTSMYLCASSFGVALTTGELFFGEGSRLTVL.

This clonotype came up once. V and J are TRBV20-1 and TRBJ2-7; 11 bases align to TRBD1. Germline V gene lookup returns CDR1 DFQATT and CDR2 SNEGSKA (reference sequence). Losses at the gene ends were 6 bases for V and 4 bases for J; bases not matched to a gene: 5. The CDR3 totals 13 residues. The CDR3 bases are TGCAGTGCAAGGACAGGGGGCGGATACGAGCAGTACTTC. Protein product: CSARTGGGYEQYF.

Ten or more counts support this clonotype. The J gene is TRBJ2-3, the V gene TRBV5-1, with 9 bases fitting TRBD1. V was clipped by 3 bases and J by 2 bases; unmatched bases: 7. Germline-derived CDR1 and CDR2 are SGHRS and YFSETQ. The CDR3 is 16 residues long. CDR3 region: CASSSTGGLPTDTQYF. The CDR3, as DNA: TGCGCCAGCAGCTCCACAGGGGGCCTCCCCACAGATACGCAGTATTTT.

Remarks on this clonotype: At one end the junction does not follow the germline gene, possibly because of a read error. The V and J genes are TRBV6-5 and TRBJ2-1; D uncertain. The germline V gene encodes CDR1 MNHEY and CDR2 SVGAGI. This CDR3 has 16 residues. Written as DNA, the CDR3 is TGTGCCAGCAGTTACTTCGAAAGGGAAGCTCTCAATGGGCAGTTCTTC. The encoded protein is CASSYFEREALNGQFF.

This clonotype has at least ten counts. V is TRBV24-1 and J is TRBJ2-1, with TRBD1 matching over 10 bases. The trim removed 3 bases at V and 5 bases at J, leaving 21 bases unmatched. The CDR3 contains 21 residues. Germline CDR1 is KGHDR and CDR2 is SFDVKD. CDR3: CATSDPPGQGMLGSLNNEQFF. Here the CDR3 DNA reads TGTGCCACCAGTGATCCACCGGGACAGGGGATGTTAGGGAGCCTCAACAATGAGCAGTTCTTC.

This clonotype appeared a few times. The V call is TRBV10-3, the J call TRBJ2-7; D possibly corresponds to TRBD1 (6 bases). There are 15 residues in the CDR3. The V end was cut by 2 bases, the J end by 9 bases, with 20 bases between. Germline-derived CDR1 and CDR2 are ENHRY and SYGVKD. The CDR3 region has the DNA TGTGCCATCAGTGAGAGGCAGGGGCAAGAGAAGGCGCAGTACTTC. This sequence encodes CAISERQGQEKAQYF.

This clonotype came up many times. Compared with germline, one end of the junction differs, possibly owing to a read error. The V call is TRBV7-7, the J call TRBJ2-1; D gene uncertain. CDR3 length equals 13 residues. In germline, CDR1 is SSHAT, CDR2 FNYEAQ (reference sequence). The CDR3 spells CASSLGILDEQFF. The CDR3 DNA reads as TGTGCTAGCAGCTTAGGTATATTAGATGAGCAGTTCTTC.

A note on this clonotype: At one end, the junction sequence differs from germline, possibly due to a read error. The genes are TRBV7-2 and TRBJ1-1; D is uncertain. The CDR3 is made up of 14 amino acids. Per the germline V gene, CDR1 is SGHTA and CDR2 is FQGNSA. CDR3 sequence: CASSQGLINTEAFF. The CDR3, as DNA: TGCGCCAGCAGCCAAGGCTTGATTAACACTGAAGCTTTCTTT.

This clonotype came up many times. The V gene is TRBV18, the J gene TRBJ2-7; D is tentatively TRBD1 or TRBD2 (6 bases each). From germline, CDR1 is KGHSH and CDR2 LQKENI. V dropped 0 bases and J dropped 5 bases, with 20 bases sitting between them. The CDR3 has 17 amino acids. The CDR3 reads CASSPPGGRGAFNEQYF. The CDR3 nucleotides read TGTGCCAGCTCACCACCCGGGGGCAGGGGCGCGTTTAACGAGCAGTACTTC.

This clonotype appeared many times. This chain joins TRBV2 and TRBJ1-2; possible D gene TRBD1, 6 bases. V gave up 6 bases and J gave up 2 bases, with 16 bases separating them. This CDR3 has 15 amino acids. Germline V lookup: CDR1 SNHLY, CDR2 FYNNEI. CDR3 protein: CASSLGGGPNYGYTF. Here the CDR3 DNA reads TGTGCCAGCAGCCTTGGTGGGGGGCCAAACTATGGCTACACCTTC.